This TCR beta chain was found in a study of T-cell reconstitution after alpha-beta-depleted transplantation in children. Study observations and caveats: Several hundred expanded graft clones reportedly gave rise to the alpha-beta T cells present about two months after transplant.

This clonotype was observed many times. Its antigen is unknown. Preparation of the TCRbeta library was carried out with unique molecular identifiers. Each CDR3 protein is one row after TCRdb ran MiXCR on the PCR reads. This table holds 140,000 to 150,000 distinct CDR3 sequences, about 8.8% found once. The CDR3 spans 17 residues. Trimming removed 5 bases from V and 0 bases from J; junction bases left unmatched: 10. CDR1 is MDHEN, CDR2 SYDVKM, per germline. The chain employs TRBV28 and TRBJ1-5; 7 bases align to TRBD1. This material consisted of PBMCs, mostly from graft donor cells, taken 180 days after TCRalphabeta/CD19-depleted stem cell transplant. The sequence derives from a female patient aged 2 to 10 who had a stem cell transplant for congenital amegakaryocytic thrombocytopenia, so the T cells may come from the graft donor. As DNA, the CDR3 is TGTGCCAGCAGTACCTCCGACAGGGCAGATAGCAATCAGCCCCAGCATTTT. This codes for CASSTSDRADSNQPQHF.